This paragraph covers one T cell receptor beta chain sequence. This clonotype was picked up a small number of times. Its antigen is currently not known. The input lacks base qualities; no much larger clone sits a single base away. This record belongs to a study of vaccination and CD4 T cells after COVID-19 (dated by TCRdb to between 2022 and 2023). About the investigation overall: Every convalescent patient had a positive nasal swab PCR test for SARS-CoV-2, with mild disease in several patients and severe disease in one. Six males and four females were included in the convalescent cohort, with two Hispanic individuals, seven Caucasians, two Asians and one multiracial person represented. Participants received two doses of either the Pfizer-BioNTech BNT162b2 vaccine (n=8) or the Moderna mRNA-1273 vaccine (n=2). Post-COVID blood samples were collected from convalescent patients a median of about 92 days after diagnosis, with a range of about 30 to 161 days. Post-vaccine blood samples were collected a median of about 69 days after the second vaccine dose, ranging from about 12 to 250 days. Overlapping spike peptide pools from SARS-CoV-2 and from the common cold coronaviruses HCoV-NL63, HCoV-OC43 and HCoV-229E were used as culture stimuli. Control cultures used a CEFX viral epitope pool as positive control, an HIV-1 Nef peptide pool as negative control, or no peptide. In 10 COVID-19 convalescent patients and 4 infection-naive healthy vaccine recipients, researchers compared the spike-specific CD4+ TCR repertoire from before mRNA vaccination with the repertoire from after. Beyond this particular receptor, the publication reports: In convalescent patients, a median approximately 83% of post-vaccine SARS-CoV-2-reactive clones were detected only after vaccination, suggesting vaccine-specific priming. Although the median number of SARS-CoV-2-reactive clonotypes went up from around 19 after infection to around 40 after vaccination, the increase was not significant. In convalescent patients, nearly all vaccine-specific clones (304 of 307) were found to be mono-reactive for SARS-CoV-2 spike rather than cross-reactive with common cold coronaviruses. The number of convalescent patients in the study was relatively small, and the study did not examine early timepoints following natural infection.

The library was produced with PCR. DNA from cultured CD4+ T cells underwent TCR sequencing with the Oncomine TCR Beta short-read assay at the Johns Hopkins FTIC core. The QIAamp micro DNA kit was used to extract genomic DNA from the cultured CD4+ T cells. Oncomine TCR Beta libraries from cultured CD4+ T cells were pooled using unique dual indexes and sequenced on an Illumina iSeq 100. The authors' pipeline ran thus. Non-productive sequences were filtered out, and CDR3s that did not start with C, did not end with F or W, or were shorter than 7 amino acids were discarded. Antigen-specific clonotypes were identified with the MANAFEST web application by comparing peptide-stimulated wells with reference and other culture wells. For a clone to be called positive, the clone needed an FDR below 0.05, an odds ratio above 5, and a productive frequency above 0.1% in at least two of three replicate wells. Cross-reactive clonotypes were defined as significantly expanded in both SARS-CoV-2 spike wells and at least one common cold coronavirus spike condition. Similarity between CDR3 sequences was evaluated in R version 3.6.1 using Levenshtein distances (stringdist) and unrooted phylogenetic trees (ape). The public reads were quality trimmed at Q25 with fastp and then assembled into clones with MiXCR by TCRdb, keeping productive beta chains. Merged by CDR3 protein, the rows form single entries marked with the most common genes and DNA. TCRdb, rather than the study authors, made the V and J calls. Across this sample there are over 10,000 distinct CDR3 sequences, with roughly two fifths seen only once. The ten largest clones capture about 20% of the sample.

Counted from cysteine to phenylalanine, this CDR3 has 14 amino acids. The read is trimmed to its CDR3 DNA, 42 bases read in frame from base 1. From the germline V gene, CDR1 is SGHRS and CDR2 is YFSETQ. V is reduced by 1 base and J by 4 bases, leaving a spacing of 11 bases between them. The treatment or condition tag for this specimen amounts to: 10-day PBMC culture with coronavirus spike peptide pools or control peptides (ViraFEST assay). The study used the ViraFEST assay, which expanded antigen-specific T cells with peptide pools and then identified expanded clonotypes by TCR sequencing. The convalescent patients' positive SARS-CoV-2 PCR tests fell between March and December 2020, which was before the Alpha, Beta and Delta variants emerged in the United States. Each well held roughly 2.2 million PBMCs cultured in IMDM containing approximately 5% human AB serum and around 9.2 IU/ml IL-2, with 10 ug/ml peptide pools added. Half of the culture medium was replaced with fresh IL-2-containing medium on days 3 and 7. Once the cells had been in culture for over 9 days, the EasySep CD4+ T cell isolation kit was used to isolate CD4+ T cells by negative selection. Ficoll-Paque Plus gradient centrifugation was used to isolate PBMCs from whole blood, and the isolated PBMCs were then either used fresh or cryopreserved at -140C. Triplicate wells were generally used for each culture condition.

Sequences were obtained from cultured CD4+ T cells from blood. The clonotype originates from a human donor with COVID-19. The sequence joins TRBV5-1 to TRBJ1-1; the D gene cannot be resolved reliably. At the DNA level, the sequence is TGCGCCAGCAGCTTGATGGGTCCTTCCACTGAAGCTTTCTTT. It is translated as CASSLMGPSTEAFF.